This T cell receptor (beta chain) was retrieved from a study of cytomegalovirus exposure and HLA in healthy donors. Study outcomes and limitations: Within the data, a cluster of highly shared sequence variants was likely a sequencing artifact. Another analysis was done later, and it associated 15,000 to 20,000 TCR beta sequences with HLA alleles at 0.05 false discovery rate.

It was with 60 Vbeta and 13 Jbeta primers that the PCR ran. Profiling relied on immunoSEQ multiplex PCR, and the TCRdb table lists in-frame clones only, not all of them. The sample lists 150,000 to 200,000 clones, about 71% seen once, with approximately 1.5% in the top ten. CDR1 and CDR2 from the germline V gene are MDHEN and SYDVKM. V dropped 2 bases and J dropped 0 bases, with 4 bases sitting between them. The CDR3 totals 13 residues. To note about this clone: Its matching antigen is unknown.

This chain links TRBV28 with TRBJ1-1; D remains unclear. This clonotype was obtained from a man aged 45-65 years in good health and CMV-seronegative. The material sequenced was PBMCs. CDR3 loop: CASSLGVNTEAFF. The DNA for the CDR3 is TGTGCCAGCAGTTTAGGAGTGAACACTGAAGCTTTCTTT.